The count of the clone carrying this T cell receptor beta chain is one. Its target is unknown. This CDR3 has 16 amino acids. The germline CDR1 and CDR2 sequences are SEHNR and FQNEAQ (reference sequence). The V and J ends lost 8 bases and 0 bases respectively, with 14 bases between them. Profiling of TCR beta VDJ combinations and CDR3 sequences used genomic DNA as template. TCRdb ran MiXCR on the reads and lists one entry per CDR3 protein. In the table there are 200,000 or so distinct CDR3 sequences, 64% of which are singletons. This entry is derived from a study of CD8+CD57+ T cells in acquired aplastic anemia. Looking at the study overall: Sorting CD4+ and CD8+ cells gave DNA averaging approximately 3 ug.

Findings of the study overall: Nearly 30 was the count of CD8+ CDR3 sequences that patients shared with controls. Controls and patients did not differ significantly in CD8+ Simpson's diversity.

This receptor was taken from a human donor with severe aplastic anemia or a healthy control (not recorded which). What was sequenced was sorted CD4+, CD8+, or CD8+CD57+ T cells (not recorded which) from PBMCs. The rearrangement uses TRBV7-9 and TRBJ2-6; TRBD1 might be the D (6 bases). The CDR3 bases are TGTGCCAGCGGGGACACGGTCGGCTCTGGGGCCAACGTCCTGACTTTC. Protein: CASGDTVGSGANVLTF.